This record concerns one TCR beta chain sequence. The assay was immunoSEQ multiplex PCR, and TCRdb's table has in-frame clones only and misses some. The sample consists of roughly 68,000 clones, approximately 90% of them appearing once. This sample stems from a study of T cell changes during pregnancy in multiple sclerosis. The CDR3 has 17 amino acids. V was trimmed by 3 bases and J by 0 bases, leaving 12 bases between them. Germline V CDR1 and CDR2: MDHEN, SYDVKM. The V gene is TRBV28, the J gene TRBJ1-6; the D is unclear. The clonotype comes from a female donor in good health, enrolled as a control in a pregnancy study. Sequenced material: peripheral blood, taken in the second trimester of pregnancy. CDR3 in DNA: TGTGCCAGCAGTTTCGCGGGGTTTGGCTCCTATAATTCACCCCTCCACTTT. Protein sequence: CASSFAGFGSYNSPLHF. Variable domain in full (rest from reference TRBV28 and TRBJ1-6): DVKVTQSSRYLVKRTGEKVFLECVQDMDHENMFWYRQDPGLGLRLIYFSYDVKMKEKGDIPEGYSVSREKKERFSLILESASTNQTSMYLCASSFAGFGSYNSPLHFGNGTRLTVT.